One T cell receptor beta chain is described in this entry. V trimming: 2 bases; J trimming: 5 bases; junction bases outside the gene matches: 6. CDR1 and CDR2 (germline): SGDLS, YYNGEE. There are 15 residues in the CDR3. As handled by the study authors: Cell counts per sample came from amplifying reference gene primers. Produced via immunoSEQ multiplex PCR; TCRdb's table is partial and in-frame only. That table is the source of V, J and clone size, and D and trimming were worked out from the DNA. The repertoire holds 8,500 or so clones, roughly 80% seen once, with approximately 7.3% in the top ten. This sample was included in a study of blood T cell repertoires in COVID-19. Whole-study context: COVID-19 samples from acute and convalescent phases originated in the United States, Italy and Spain. Sources were T cells, B-cell-depleted T cells, or PBMCs; the material itself was cDNA or gDNA.

This chain uses TRBV9 with TRBJ1-2; 10 nucleotides match TRBD1. This clonotype originated in a man between 65 and 79 years old with active COVID-19. Material for sequencing was peripheral blood. The CDR3 DNA reads TGTGCCAGCAGCGTTTCCGGGACAGGGGCTTATGGCTACACCTTC. Protein product: CASSVSGTGAYGYTF.